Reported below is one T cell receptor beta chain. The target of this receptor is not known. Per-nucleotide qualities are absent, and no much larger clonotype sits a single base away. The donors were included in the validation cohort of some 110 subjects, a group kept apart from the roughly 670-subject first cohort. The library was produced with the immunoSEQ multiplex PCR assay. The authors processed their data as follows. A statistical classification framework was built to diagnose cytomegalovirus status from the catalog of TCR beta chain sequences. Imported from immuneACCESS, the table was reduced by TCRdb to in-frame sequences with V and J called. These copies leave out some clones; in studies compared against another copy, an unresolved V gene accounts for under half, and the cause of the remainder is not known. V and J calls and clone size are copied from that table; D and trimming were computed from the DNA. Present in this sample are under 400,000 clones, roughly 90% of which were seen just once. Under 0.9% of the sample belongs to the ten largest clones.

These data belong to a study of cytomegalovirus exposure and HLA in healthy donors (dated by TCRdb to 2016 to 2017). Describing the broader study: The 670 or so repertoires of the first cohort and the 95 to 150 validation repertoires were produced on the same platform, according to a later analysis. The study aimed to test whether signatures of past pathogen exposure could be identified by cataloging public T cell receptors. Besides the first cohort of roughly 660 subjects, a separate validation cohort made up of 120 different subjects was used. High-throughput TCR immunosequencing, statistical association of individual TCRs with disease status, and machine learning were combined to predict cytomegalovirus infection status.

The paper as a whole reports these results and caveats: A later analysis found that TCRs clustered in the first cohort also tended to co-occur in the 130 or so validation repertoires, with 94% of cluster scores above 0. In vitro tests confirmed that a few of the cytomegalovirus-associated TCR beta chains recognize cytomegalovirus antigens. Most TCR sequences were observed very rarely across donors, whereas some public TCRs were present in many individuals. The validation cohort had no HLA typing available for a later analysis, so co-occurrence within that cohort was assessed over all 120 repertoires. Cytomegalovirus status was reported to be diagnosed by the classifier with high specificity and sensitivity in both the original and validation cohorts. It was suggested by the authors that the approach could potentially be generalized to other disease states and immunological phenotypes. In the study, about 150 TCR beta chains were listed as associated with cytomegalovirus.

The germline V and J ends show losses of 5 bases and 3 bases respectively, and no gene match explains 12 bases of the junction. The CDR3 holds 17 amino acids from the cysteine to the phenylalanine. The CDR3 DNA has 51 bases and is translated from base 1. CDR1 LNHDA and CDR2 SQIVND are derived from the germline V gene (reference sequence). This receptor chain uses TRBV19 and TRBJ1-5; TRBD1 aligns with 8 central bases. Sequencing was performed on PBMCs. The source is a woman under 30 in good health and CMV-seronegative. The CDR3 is CASSVSRDRPNNQPQHF. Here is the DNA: TGTGCCAGTAGTGTATCCCGGGACAGGCCAAACAATCAGCCCCAGCATTTT.